This entry features one TCR beta chain sequence. The antigen remains unidentified. This entry belongs to a study of T cell responses to AZD1222 COVID-19 vaccine. Broader study findings: Sampling that yielded the repertoires occurred only after the peak T cell response.

Sequencing was performed with immunoSEQ multiplex PCR; in TCRdb, only in-frame clones are kept and a portion is missing. The sample holds roughly 120,000 clones; roughly 86% are singletons and the top ten take roughly 4.5%. Trimming took off 6 bases at V and 8 bases at J, with 19 bases between the two ends. Per germline, CDR1 MRHNA and CDR2 SNTAGT. The CDR3 consists of 14 residues. The source is an adult who received the AZD1222 COVID-19 vaccine. This specimen consisted of peripheral blood, obtained 28 days after the second AZD1222 dose. The rearrangement uses TRBV6-4 and TRBJ1-2; D is perhaps TRBD1 (6 bases). DNA for the CDR3: TGTGCCAGCAGGCCCTCGGGGGGCGCTTGGGGCTACACCTTC. Translation gives CASRPSGGAWGYTF.